This T cell receptor beta chain was found in a study of T cell responses to AZD1222 COVID-19 vaccine. TCRdb's table, derived via immunoSEQ multiplex PCR, lists solely in-frame clones and lacks some. This repertoire shows about 140,000 clones, 85% to 90% found once; its top ten account for 1.5% to 2%. Findings of the study overall: Dominant CD4 TCR responses targeted spike regions 160-218 and 743-854.

Worth noting for this clone: Its cognate antigen is unknown.

This TCR came from an adult who received the AZD1222 COVID-19 vaccine. The sample was peripheral blood, taken 28 days after the second AZD1222 dose.

The CDR3 protein is CAWSVGNRENTIYF. CDR3 DNA sequence: TGTGCCTGGAGTGTCGGTAACAGGGAAAACACCATATATTTT. The chain links TRBV30 to TRBJ1-3, with D possibly matching TRBD1 (6 bases). V was cut by 0 bases and J by 6 bases, with 12 bases left in between. The CDR3 length is 14 residues. Germline V lookup: CDR1 GTSNPN, CDR2 SVGIG (reference sequence).